This passage covers 13 T cell receptor beta chains from one sample sequenced in a study of blood T cell repertoires in COVID-19. The repertoire was sequenced with immunoSEQ multiplex PCR; TCRdb's copy has only in-frame clones and lacks some. The repertoire consists of 90,000 to 120,000 clones, with under 95% occurring once and the leading ten covering around 1.3%. Sequencing input: peripheral blood. All receptors derive from a woman aged 25 to 45 with acute or convalescent COVID-19.

This chain uses TRBV7-3 with TRBJ2-2; unclear D gene. V lost 0 bases, J lost 5 bases, and 4 bases lay in between. Germline V gene sequence: CDR1 SGHTA, CDR2 FQGTGA. The CDR3 length is 13 residues. In DNA form, the CDR3 reads TGTGCCAGCAGCTTAACCGGGACCGGGGAGCTGTTTTTT. Its protein is CASSLTGTGELFF.

This clone was found once. V and J are TRBV11-2 and TRBJ1-1; perhaps TRBD1 as D (5 bases). The V end lost 3 bases, the J end lost 4 bases, and 18 bases lay between the germline ends. CDR1 and CDR2 (germline): SGHAT, FQNNGV. The CDR3 covers 16 residues. This CDR3 is CASSFWAGLRSTEAFF. The CDR3 nucleotides are TGTGCCAGCAGCTTTTGGGCAGGGCTCCGGTCCACTGAAGCTTTCTTT.

V is TRBV7-3 and J is TRBJ2-5; weak D call: TRBD2 (7 bases). CDR1 SGHTA and CDR2 FQGTGA come from the germline V gene. The CDR3 extends over 14 amino acids. V was pared by 3 bases and J by 5 bases, with 13 bases between. The CDR3 loop reads CASSFGGRWETQYF. The CDR3 region has the DNA TGTGCCAGCAGCTTCGGGGGGCGCTGGGAGACCCAGTACTTC.

The rearrangement uses TRBV29-1 and TRBJ2-7, with TRBD2 as a possible D gene (5 bases). Germline V gene lookup returns CDR1 SQVTM and CDR2 ANQGSEA. The CDR3 runs 12 residues. Trimming cost V 6 bases and J 5 bases, with 14 bases left between them. The chain's CDR3 is CSVVEGSNEQYF. The CDR3 DNA reads as TGCAGCGTCGTTGAAGGGAGCAACGAGCAGTACTTC.

The chain is built from TRBV5-5 and TRBJ2-1; a possible D gene is TRBD2 (6 bases). This CDR3 region has 17 residues. The germline CDR1 and CDR2 sequences are SGHKS and YYEKEE (reference sequence). V was pared by 0 bases and J by 9 bases, with 22 bases between. The CDR3, as DNA: TGTGCCAGCAGCTTGGAAGCAAGGAGGGTCGCGCCGGGTGAGCAGTTCTTC. Its translation is CASSLEARRVAPGEQFF.

This chain joins TRBV10-3 and TRBJ2-1, with D tentatively TRBD1 (5 bases). The CDR3 runs 15 residues. Trimming took 2 bases from V and 1 from J, leaving 9 bases between them. Germline CDR1 is ENHRY and CDR2 is SYGVKD. The CDR3 coding sequence is TGTGCCATCAGTGAGGGGGCCAGATCCTACAATGAGCAGTTCTTC. This translates into CAISEGARSYNEQFF.

The chain carries TRBV3-1 (or the pseudogene TRBV3-2) and TRBJ2-2; 12 nucleotides match TRBD2. The CDR3 runs 19 residues. In germline, CDR1 is LGHDT, CDR2 YNNKEL (reference sequence). V lost 2 bases, J lost 4 bases, and 11 bases stayed unmatched. CDR3 region: CASSQRVGLAGFRTGELFF. The CDR3 bases are TGTGCCAGCAGCCAACGTGTTGGACTAGCGGGATTTCGCACCGGGGAGCTGTTTTTT.

The rearrangement links TRBV27 to TRBJ1-3; tentatively, D is TRBD1 (5 bases). Trimming pared 1 base from V and 4 bases from J, leaving 20 bases between. Germline CDR1 and CDR2: MNHEY and SMNVEV (reference sequence). There are 18 residues in the CDR3. This CDR3 is CASSLFGPGGALGNTIYF. Written as DNA, the CDR3 is TGTGCCAGCAGTTTATTTGGCCCCGGGGGTGCACTCGGAAACACCATATATTTT.

In this sample, this clone turned up a few times. The chain uses TRBV6-5 and TRBJ1-2, with no clear D. CDR3 length: 14 amino acids. Trimming left V 8 bases short and J 5 bases short, with 18 bases between. Germline CDR1 reads MNHEY; CDR2 reads SVGAGI. DNA of the CDR3: TGTGCCAGCGCGGGATACCCCCCGCCTTATGGCTACACCTTC. Translation: CASAGYPPPYGYTF.

The rearrangement links TRBV5-1 to TRBJ2-7, with a weak D call TRBD1 (5 bases). The CDR3 consists of 14 residues. Looked up from germline, CDR1 is SGHRS and CDR2 is YFSETQ. Trimming shortened V by 0 bases and J by 0 bases, and 7 bases separated the two germline ends. CDR3 loop: CASSLETASYEQYF. In DNA form, the CDR3 reads TGCGCCAGCAGCTTGGAGACAGCCTCCTACGAGCAGTACTTC.

The chain employs TRBV4-2 and TRBJ2-7, with 7 bases aligning to TRBD2. Germline loops: CDR1 LGHNA, CDR2 YNFKEQ. The CDR3 totals 15 residues. The junction had 7 bases not matched to a gene; V was cut back by 0 bases and J by 5 bases. This CDR3 is CASSQDRAGANEQYF. CDR3 DNA: TGTGCCAGCAGCCAAGACAGGGCGGGAGCCAACGAGCAGTACTTC.

The table lists this clone with a count of one. The CDR3 DNA is TGCGCCAGCAGTCTAAGCACAGAGGGAGAAGCTTTCTTT. Protein product: CASSLSTEGEAFF. The V and J genes are TRBV5-1 and TRBJ1-1; no clear D gene. The germline V gene encodes CDR1 SGHRS and CDR2 YFSETQ. The V and J ends lost 5 bases and 8 bases respectively, with 16 bases between them. The CDR3 extends over 13 amino acids.

The J gene is TRBJ1-2, the V gene TRBV4-3, with 7 bases matching TRBD1. The CDR3 is 15 amino acids. V was pared by 3 bases and J by 1 base, with 5 bases of the junction left unmatched. The V gene's germline CDR1 is LGHNA and CDR2 YSLEER. In nucleotides, the CDR3 is TGCGCCAGCAGCCAGACAGGGTTAGGTAACTATGGCTACACCTTC. This encodes CASSQTGLGNYGYTF.